The present entry profiles one T cell receptor beta chain with its context. Participants came from some 23 US areas, aged about 18 to 89 years. Allocation to cohorts depended on clinical history reported by the participants. TCRdb's copy holds only in-frame clones and misses some; the assay was immunoSEQ multiplex PCR. The table records roughly 300,000 clones, around 84% of them present only once. Germline V gene lookup returns CDR1 MNHNY and CDR2 SVGAGI (reference sequence). The V end was cut by 2 bases, the J end by 4 bases, with 15 bases between. The CDR3 is 16 residues long. The sample belongs to a study of blood T cell repertoires in COVID-19. Study background: Whether acute or convalescent, the COVID-19 samples came from the United States, Italy and Spain.

This receptor was taken from a woman aged 45 to 65 who had recovered from COVID-19. The sequenced sample consisted of PBMCs or T cells enriched from blood (not recorded which). The genes are TRBV6-6 and TRBJ1-5; possible D gene TRBD1, 6 bases. The CDR3 DNA sequence: TGTGCCAGCAGTTACCCTCCAGGGGTCCGAAATCAGCCCCAGCATTTT. This codes for CASSYPPGVRNQPQHF.